Listed here is a single T cell receptor (beta chain). The antigen this receptor binds is unknown. No quality values exist for individual bases; no much larger clone is one base distant. CDR1 and CDR2, looked up from the germline V gene, are SNHLY and FYNNEI. V is clipped by 5 bases and J by 5 bases, and the sequence between their germline boundaries is 9 bases long. The CDR3 covers 12 residues, taking in both the cysteine and the phenylalanine. Solely the CDR3 DNA is kept, with 36 bases framed from the first base. Single viable CD3+CD4+CD8-CD45RO+ cells were sorted as memory CD4+ T cells on a FACSAria II. CMV serostatus was determined using a Roche Elecsys assay that detects serum IgG against CMV pp150, pp28, p38 and p52. Following thawing, total CD4+ T cells were enriched through positive selection using CD4 magnetic microbeads. The samples came from a different study that was designed specifically to examine the CD4+ T cell memory repertoire. Peripheral blood mononuclear cells were isolated and cryopreserved following standard operating procedures; serum was stored at -80 °C. The staining relied on CD3-PerCP (BW264/56), CD4-APC (RPA-T4), CD45RO-PE (UCHT1) and CD8-Pacific Orange (3B5) antibodies, and Sytox blue was used to exclude non-viable cells.

This specimen belongs to a study of memory CD4+ T cells and cytomegalovirus serostatus (dated by TCRdb to between 2018 and 2021). For the wider study: A total of about 35 healthy Belgian adults, of whom 9 were CMV seropositive and about 24 were CMV seronegative, were included in the cohort. To replicate a published TCR-based CMV serostatus classifier, the researchers sequenced the CD4+ memory TCRbeta repertoires of a Belgian cohort whose cytomegalovirus serostatus was known. Study-wide findings and limitations: Only CD4+CD45RO+ memory cells were sequenced, in contrast to the original study, which included naive and memory CD4+ and CD8+ populations. Of about 180 previously reported CMV-associated TCRbeta sequences, approximately 70 appeared in the CD4+ memory repertoires, each in one to five individuals. The results were interpreted as suggesting that the CMV-associated TCR signature is largely present in the CD4+ memory repertoire. For CMV serostatus prediction, a median bootstrapped AUC of about 0.94 was reached with the original framework, and a median bootstrapped AUC of approximately 0.9 was reached with a US-trained random forest. The original-framework classifier achieved a median bootstrapped AUC of almost 0.97 with a 95% CI of 0.76-1.00 on the Belgian cohort.

The Quick-DNA Microprep Kit was used to extract genomic DNA from the sorted cells. Amplification of TCRbeta DNA was done with the immunoSEQ hsTCRbeta kit, following the protocol from the manufacturer. TCRbeta libraries were sequenced on an Illumina MiSeq instrument. On the study's bioinformatics: Removing out-of-frame sequences left 2,204,828 distinct TCRbeta sequences, an average of about 73,000 per individual. Each individual was scored according to the count of some 160 previously reported CMV-associated TCRbeta sequences and the total productive distinct TCRbeta count. A beta-binomial model was reimplemented in Python, and scikit-learn random forests with default parameters were trained on data from the US cohort. Classifier performance on the Belgian cohort was summarized as median AUC with percentile confidence intervals calculated over 10,000 bootstrap iterations. TCRdb stores this immuneACCESS table with in-frame sequences only. Part of the clones is absent; in the studies checked, under half of the shortfall reflects unresolved V genes, and no reason is known for the rest. V and J calls and clone size are copied from that table; D and trimming were computed from the DNA. The sample table holds roughly 48,000 clones, of which around four fifths were seen once. The ten biggest clones cover 2% of the sample.

The source material was memory CD4+ T cells from blood. The sequence links TRBV2 to TRBJ2-5, with the D gene not confidently named. The source of this sequence is an adult in good health and CMV-seropositive. The CDR3 region has the sequence CASSSFGETQYF. The base sequence is TGTGCCAGCAGTTCCTTTGGGGAGACCCAGTACTTC.